This T cell receptor (beta chain) was captured by sequencing in a study of CD8+CD57+ T cells in acquired aplastic anemia. General study findings and limits: Around 29 shared CD8+ CDR3s appeared highly expressed within patients' immunodominant clones.

An expansion of CD8+CD57+ cells by flow cytometry had been shown in patients chosen for sequencing. For CDR3 and TCR beta VDJ profiling, genomic DNA was the template used. MiXCR was run by TCRdb on the reads, yielding one entry per CDR3 protein. The repertoire holds about 470,000 distinct CDR3 sequences, with roughly a third as singletons. This clonotype was observed a single time. Its antigen remains unknown. A much larger clone sits a single nucleotide away, making a read error possible. The TCR comes from a human donor with aplastic anemia. Specimen: sorted CD4+, CD8+, or CD8+CD57+ T cells (not recorded which) from PBMCs.

CDR3 coding DNA: TGCAATGCTAGAGGGACAGTGGATAATTCACCCCTCCACTTT. It yields the protein CNARGTVDNSPLHF. The chain joins TRBV20-1 to TRBJ1-6; TRBD1 agrees at 7 bases. Germline V CDR1 and CDR2: DFQATT, SNEGSKA (reference sequence). The CDR3 sequence is 14 residues long.